A selection of T cell receptor beta chains follows, all from one sample in a study of monozygotic twins with inflammatory bowel disease. Reprocessing the 5' RACE reads, TCRdb reports a single entry for every CDR3 protein and omits DNA. The repertoire table contains over 350,000 distinct CDR3 sequences. Specimen: blood. The receptors were sampled from a human donor with ulcerative colitis or Crohn's disease, or a healthy co-twin of an affected twin (not recorded which). The CDR3 runs from the conserved cysteine through the conserved F or W.

J,V,CDR3
TRBJ2-7,TRBV20-1,CSARSYPAGEQYF
TRBJ1-4,TRBV29-1,CSVVLATNEKLFF
TRBJ1-2,TRBV19,CASSLNPGGDGYTF
TRBJ1-2,TRBV12-3/TRBV12-4,CASSLTDRRIYGYTF
TRBJ2-5,TRBV5-4,CASGRAGGHGGETQYF
TRBJ2-5,TRBV29-1,CSALTGVETQYF
TRBJ2-7,TRBV4-3,CASSQGAGTGNEQYF
TRBJ2-5,TRBV14,CASSVRLEETQYF
TRBJ1-6,TRBV18,CASSPLETARPLHF
TRBJ1-2,TRBV12-3/TRBV12-4,CASRVSVDYGYTF
TRBJ2-3,TRBV18,CASSPAYVTSTDTQYF
TRBJ1-2,TRBV10-3,CAARFVYGYTF
TRBJ2-2,TRBV5-1,CASTLGGSLRPGELFF
TRBJ1-1,TRBV9,CASRGLGGGGTEAFF
TRBJ2-4,TRBV11-2,CASSAQNIQYF
TRBJ2-2,TRBV7-2,CASSSRGTGELFF
TRBJ1-1,TRBV6-4,CASSDEPRENTEAFF
TRBJ2-7,TRBV27,CASSFSTGPLSYEQYF
TRBJ2-7,TRBV27,CASSFGTSGGYEQYF
TRBJ1-2,TRBV20-1,CSARDIWGAWNYGYTF
TRBJ2-7,TRBV4-3,CASSVSGTGIDEQYF
TRBJ1-2,TRBV6-5,CASSYSSGGANYGYTF
TRBJ2-3,TRBV7-2,CASSFRESTDTQYF
TRBJ2-3,TRBV7-2,CASSPPSGGSTDTQYF